Below, 15 T cell receptor beta chains from the same sample are listed, as sequenced in a study of blood T cell repertoires in COVID-19. Using immunoSEQ multiplex PCR, the repertoire was profiled, and TCRdb retains in-frame clones only, with some absent. The sample has approximately 200,000 clones, 65% to 90% seen once; the top ten hold around 4.5%. Sequencing was carried out using peripheral blood. Receptor source: a man aged 45-60 years with acute or convalescent COVID-19.

The chain recombines TRBV6-5 with TRBJ1-4, with 7 bases aligning to TRBD1. This CDR3 contains 15 residues. Germline CDR1 is MNHEY and CDR2 is SVGAGI. V shed 6 bases, J shed 5 bases, and the junction held 9 bases outside the gene matches. The CDR3 is CASRKLGGQNEKLFF. As DNA, the CDR3 is TGTGCCAGCAGGAAATTAGGGGGACAGAATGAAAAACTGTTTTTT.

The rearrangement uses TRBV6-1 and TRBJ1-1; 9 bases match TRBD1. The CDR3 length is 14 residues. The V gene's germline CDR1 is MNHNS and CDR2 SASEGT. After removal of 3 bases from V and 4 bases from J, the junction contained 3 bases not matched to a gene. The CDR3 sequence is CASSERTGVTEAFF. CDR3 in DNA: TGTGCCAGCAGTGAGAGGACAGGGGTCACTGAAGCTTTCTTT.

This clone was seen a single time. The chain has TRBV13 and TRBJ2-1, with TRBD2 matching 10 bases. This CDR3 spans 16 amino acids. The V gene's germline CDR1 is PRHDT and CDR2 FYEKMQ (reference sequence). V shed 5 bases, J shed 5 bases, and the junction held 9 bases outside the gene matches. CDR3 in DNA: TGTGCCAGCAGCCCCCGGGGGACTAGCGAACACAATGAGCAGTTCTTC. It encodes CASSPRGTSEHNEQFF.

This clone showed up just once. This chain uses TRBV5-1 with TRBJ2-3; D possibly corresponds to TRBD1 (5 bases). Trimming stripped 4 bases from V and 0 bases from J, with 9 bases between. The CDR3 is 14 residues long. The germline gives CDR1 SGHRS, CDR2 YFSETQ. In DNA form, the CDR3 reads TGCGCCAGCAGCCCCAGGGTTAGCACAGATACGCAGTATTTT. Translated: CASSPRVSTDTQYF.

The V call is TRBV7-9, the J call TRBJ1-1; no clear D. The V end lost 5 bases, the J end lost 8 bases, and 12 bases lay between the germline ends. This CDR3 has 12 amino acids. CDR1 SEHNR and CDR2 FQNEAQ come from the germline V gene (reference sequence). The CDR3 region has the DNA TGTGCCAGCAGCCCCGGGATTTACGAAGCTTTCTTT. Translating gives CASSPGIYEAFF. The full variable domain, its missing parts supplied by reference TRBV7-9 and TRBJ1-1, is DTGVSQNPRHKITKRGQNVTFRCDPISEHNRLYWYRQTLGQGPEFLTYFQNEAQLEKSRLLSDRFSAERPKGSFSTLEIQRTEQGDSAMYLCASSPGIYEAFFGQGTRLTVV.

This sequence joins TRBV6-5 and TRBJ1-1; D uncertain. The V and J ends lost 4 bases and 4 bases respectively, with 16 bases between them. This CDR3 is 15 amino acids long. The germline CDR1 and CDR2 sequences are MNHEY and SVGAGI. The CDR3 spells CASSSPQVAGTEAFF. DNA of the CDR3: TGTGCCAGCAGTTCCCCGCAGGTCGCCGGCACTGAAGCTTTCTTT.

The chain joins TRBV5-5 to TRBJ1-2, with TRBD1 matching 7 bases. The V gene end was trimmed by 3 bases and the J gene end by 4 bases; junction bases not matched to a gene: 6. The CDR3 consists of 14 residues. CDR1 is SGHKS, CDR2 YYEKEE, per germline (reference sequence). CDR3 DNA: TGTGCCAGCAGCTCCCGGGACAGCGTCTATGGCTACACCTTC. Protein sequence: CASSSRDSVYGYTF.

The chain is built from TRBV19 and TRBJ1-5, with a weak D call TRBD1 (6 bases). Germline V CDR1 and CDR2: LNHDA, SQIVND (reference sequence). This CDR3 is built from 16 residues. V gave up 6 bases and J gave up 4 bases, with 19 bases separating them. CDR3 region: CASRFGGARRNQPQHF. DNA for the CDR3: TGTGCCAGTAGATTCGGGGGGGCAAGGCGGAATCAGCCCCAGCATTTT.

With respect to this clone: An end of the junction does not agree with germline; a read error may underlie this. The chain has TRBV19 and TRBJ1-5; 7 bases agree with TRBD1. Germline CDR1 and CDR2: LNHDA and SQIVND (reference sequence). The CDR3 runs 14 residues. CDR3 coding DNA: TGTGCTAGTAGTAGGAGGACAGGTCAATCGCCCCAGCATTTT. Protein: CASSRRTGQSPQHF.

The chain has TRBV27 and TRBJ1-1, with a weak D call TRBD1 (6 bases). CDR1 is MNHEY, CDR2 SMNVEV, per germline (reference sequence). The CDR3 sequence is 14 residues long. Between the trimmed V and J ends, which lost 6 bases and 5 bases, there was a span of 16 bases. The CDR3, as DNA: TGTGCCAGCAGAGAATTAGTACAGGGAACTGAAGCTTTCTTT. Its translation: CASRELVQGTEAFF.

The chain recombines TRBV18 with TRBJ1-2, with 7 bases fitting TRBD1. CDR3 length equals 14 residues. From germline, CDR1 is KGHSH and CDR2 LQKENI. With 3 bases clipped from V and 5 bases from J, the junction kept 6 bases outside the gene matches. The DNA of the CDR3 is TGTGCCAGCTCACCGGGACAGTTGGGATATGGCTACACCTTC. As protein: CASSPGQLGYGYTF.

The chain combines TRBV6-2 or TRBV6-3 with TRBJ1-5; 8 bases fit TRBD1. This CDR3 has 14 residues. V gave up 2 bases and J gave up 6 bases; unmatched junction bases: 3. Germline CDR1 reads MNHEY; CDR2 reads SVGEGT. CDR3 nucleotide sequence: TGTGCCAGCAGTTACGGACAGGGAAGTCAGCCCCAGCATTTT. The encoded protein is CASSYGQGSQPQHF.

The chain is built from TRBV7-2 and TRBJ2-3; D possibly corresponds to TRBD1 (6 bases). There are 13 residues in the CDR3. V was cut by 6 bases and J by 0 bases, with 7 bases left in between. Germline CDR1 reads SGHTA; CDR2 reads FQGNSA. The CDR3: CASRGASTDTQYF. As DNA, the CDR3 is TGTGCCAGCAGGGGGGCTAGCACAGATACGCAGTATTTT.

This clone was recorded a few times. The chain joins TRBV5-1 to TRBJ2-2, with 7 bases fitting TRBD1. This CDR3 is built from 15 residues. Trimming removed 4 bases from V and 0 bases from J; junction bases left unmatched: 3. In germline, CDR1 is SGHRS, CDR2 YFSETQ. The CDR3 nucleotides read TGCGCCAGCAGCCCCGGGACAGCGAACACCGGGGAGCTGTTTTTT. It translates to CASSPGTANTGELFF.

V usage is TRBV19 and J usage is TRBJ1-5, with D tentatively TRBD1 (6 bases). The CDR3 has 16 residues. The V and J ends lost 1 base and 4 bases respectively, with 14 bases between them. Germline V lookup: CDR1 LNHDA, CDR2 SQIVND (reference sequence). CDR3 sequence: CASSIATGGRNQPQHF. The DNA for the CDR3 is TGTGCCAGTAGTATAGCGACAGGAGGACGGAATCAGCCCCAGCATTTT.